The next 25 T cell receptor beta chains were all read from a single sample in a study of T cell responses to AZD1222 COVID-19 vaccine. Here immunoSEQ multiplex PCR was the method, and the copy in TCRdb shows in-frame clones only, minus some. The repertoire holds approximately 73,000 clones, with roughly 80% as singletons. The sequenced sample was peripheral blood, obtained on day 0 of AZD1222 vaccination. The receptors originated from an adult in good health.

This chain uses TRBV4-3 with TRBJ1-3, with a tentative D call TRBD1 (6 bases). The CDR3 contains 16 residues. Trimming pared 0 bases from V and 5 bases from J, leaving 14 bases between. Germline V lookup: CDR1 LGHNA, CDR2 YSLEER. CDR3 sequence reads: CASSQDRGATRNTIYF. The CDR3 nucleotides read TGCGCCAGCAGCCAAGATCGGGGGGCCACCAGAAACACCATATATTTT.

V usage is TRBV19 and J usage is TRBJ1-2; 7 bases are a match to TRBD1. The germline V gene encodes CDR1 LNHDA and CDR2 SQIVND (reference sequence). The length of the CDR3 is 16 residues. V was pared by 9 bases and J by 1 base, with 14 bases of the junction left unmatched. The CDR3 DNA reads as TGTGCCAGCCAAGGGTGGGACAGCGATCTTAACTATGGCTACACCTTC. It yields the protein CASQGWDSDLNYGYTF.

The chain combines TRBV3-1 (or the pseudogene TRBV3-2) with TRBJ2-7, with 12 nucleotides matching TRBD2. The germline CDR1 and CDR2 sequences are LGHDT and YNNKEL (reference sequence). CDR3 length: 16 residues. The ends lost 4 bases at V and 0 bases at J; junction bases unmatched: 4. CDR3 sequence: CASSRGLAGTSYEQYF. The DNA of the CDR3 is TGTGCCAGCAGCCGAGGACTAGCGGGAACCTCCTACGAGCAGTACTTC.

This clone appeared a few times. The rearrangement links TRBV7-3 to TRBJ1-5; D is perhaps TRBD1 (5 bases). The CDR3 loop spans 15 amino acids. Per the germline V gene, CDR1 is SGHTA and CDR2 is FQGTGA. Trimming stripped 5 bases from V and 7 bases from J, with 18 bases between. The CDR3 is CASSPDGREGQPQHF. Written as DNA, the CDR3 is TGTGCCAGCAGCCCGGACGGCAGGGAGGGCCAGCCCCAGCATTTT.

CDR3 sequence reads: CASSTGEGHTDTQYF. CDR3 coding DNA: TGTGCCAGTAGTACGGGGGAGGGCCATACAGATACGCAGTATTTT. The chain joins TRBV19 to TRBJ2-3, with TRBD2 matching 7 bases. V dropped 4 bases and J dropped 3; count of bases not matched to a gene: 7. The CDR3 runs to 15 residues. Looked up from germline, CDR1 is LNHDA and CDR2 is SQIVND (reference sequence).

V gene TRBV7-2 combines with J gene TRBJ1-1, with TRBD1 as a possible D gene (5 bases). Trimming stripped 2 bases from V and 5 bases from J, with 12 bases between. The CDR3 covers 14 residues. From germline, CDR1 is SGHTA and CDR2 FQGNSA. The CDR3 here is CASSLRGTNTEAFF. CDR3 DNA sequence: TGTGCCAGCAGCTTACGGGGGACCAATACTGAAGCTTTCTTT.

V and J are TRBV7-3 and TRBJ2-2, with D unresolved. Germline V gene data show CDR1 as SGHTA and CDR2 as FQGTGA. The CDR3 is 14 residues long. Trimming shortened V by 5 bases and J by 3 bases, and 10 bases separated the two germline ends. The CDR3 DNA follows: TGTGCCAGCAGCCTCACGGCCGACACCGGGGAGCTGTTTTTT. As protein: CASSLTADTGELFF.

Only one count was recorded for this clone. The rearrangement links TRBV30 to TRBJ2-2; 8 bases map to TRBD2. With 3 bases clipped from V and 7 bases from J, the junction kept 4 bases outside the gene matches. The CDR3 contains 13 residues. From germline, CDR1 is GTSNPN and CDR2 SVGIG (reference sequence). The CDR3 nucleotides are TGTGCCTGGAGCGGGGGGGCCGGCGGGGAGCTGTTTTTT. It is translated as CAWSGGAGGELFF.

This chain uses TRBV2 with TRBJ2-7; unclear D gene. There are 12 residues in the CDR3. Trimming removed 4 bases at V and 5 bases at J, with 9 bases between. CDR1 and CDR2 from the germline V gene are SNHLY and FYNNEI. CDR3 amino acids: CASSAARDEQYF. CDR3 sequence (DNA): TGTGCCAGCAGTGCGGCCCGGGACGAGCAGTACTTC.

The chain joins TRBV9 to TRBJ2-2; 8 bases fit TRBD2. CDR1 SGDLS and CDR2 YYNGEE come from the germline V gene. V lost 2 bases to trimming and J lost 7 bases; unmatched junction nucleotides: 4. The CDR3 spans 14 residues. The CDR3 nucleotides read TGTGCCAGCAGCGTGGGACTAGAGAGCGGGGAGCTGTTTTTT. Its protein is CASSVGLESGELFF.

The CDR3 DNA reads as TGTGCCAGCAGTTTAGGGACTTACAATGAGCAGTTCTTC. Its translation is CASSLGTYNEQFF. The chain carries TRBV12-3 or TRBV12-4 and TRBJ2-1; tentative D call: TRBD2 (5 bases). The CDR3 spans 13 residues. Between the trimmed V and J ends, which lost 1 base and 4 bases, there was a span of 5 bases.

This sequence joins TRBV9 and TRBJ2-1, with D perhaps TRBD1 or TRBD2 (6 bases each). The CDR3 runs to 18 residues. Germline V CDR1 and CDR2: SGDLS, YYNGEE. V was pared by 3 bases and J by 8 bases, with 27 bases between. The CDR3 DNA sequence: TGTGCCAGCAGCGCTATCCCGGGCTCCGGGGGCGGTCGGGATGAGCAGTTCTTC. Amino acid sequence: CASSAIPGSGGGRDEQFF.

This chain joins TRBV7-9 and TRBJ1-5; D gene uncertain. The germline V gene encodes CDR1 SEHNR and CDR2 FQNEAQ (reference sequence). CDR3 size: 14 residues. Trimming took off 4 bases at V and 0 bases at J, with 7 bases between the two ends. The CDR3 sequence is CASSSDHSNQPQHF. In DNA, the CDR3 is TGTGCCAGCAGCTCCGATCATAGCAATCAGCCCCAGCATTTT. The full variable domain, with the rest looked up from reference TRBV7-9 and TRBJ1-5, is DTGVSQNPRHKITKRGQNVTFRCDPISEHNRLYWYRQTLGQGPEFLTYFQNEAQLEKSRLLSDRFSAERPKGSFSTLEIQRTEQGDSAMYLCASSSDHSNQPQHFGDGTRLSIL.

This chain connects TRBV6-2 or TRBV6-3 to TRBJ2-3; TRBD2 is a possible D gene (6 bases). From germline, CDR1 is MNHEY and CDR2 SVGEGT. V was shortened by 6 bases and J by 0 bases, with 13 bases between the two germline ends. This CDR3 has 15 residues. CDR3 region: CASSPLAPSTDTQYF. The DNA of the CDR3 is TGTGCCAGCAGCCCCCTAGCGCCCAGCACAGATACGCAGTATTTT.

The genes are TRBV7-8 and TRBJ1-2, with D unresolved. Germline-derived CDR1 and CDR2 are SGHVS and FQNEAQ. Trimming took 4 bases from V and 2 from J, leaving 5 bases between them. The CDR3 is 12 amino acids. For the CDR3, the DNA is TGTGCCAGCAGCTCACGAAACTATGGCTACACCTTC. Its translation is CASSSRNYGYTF.

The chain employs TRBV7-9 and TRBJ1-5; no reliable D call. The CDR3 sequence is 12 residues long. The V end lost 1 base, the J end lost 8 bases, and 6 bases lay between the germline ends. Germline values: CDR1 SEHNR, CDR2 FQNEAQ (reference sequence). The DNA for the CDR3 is TGTGCCAGCAGCTTAGGTACTGAGCCCCAGCATTTT. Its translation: CASSLGTEPQHF.

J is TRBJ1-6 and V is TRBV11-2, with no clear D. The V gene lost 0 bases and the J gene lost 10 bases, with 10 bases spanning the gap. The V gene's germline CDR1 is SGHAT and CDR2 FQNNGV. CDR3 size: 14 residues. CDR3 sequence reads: CASSLDRLESPLHF. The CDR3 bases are TGTGCCAGCAGCTTAGATCGGCTAGAATCACCCCTCCACTTT.

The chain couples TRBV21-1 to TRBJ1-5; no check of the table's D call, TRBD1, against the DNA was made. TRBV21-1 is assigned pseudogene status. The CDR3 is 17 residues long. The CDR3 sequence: CASSKMAGTGSNQPQHF. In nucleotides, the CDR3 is TGTGCCAGCAGCAAAATGGCGGGGACAGGTAGCAATCAGCCCCAGCATTTT.

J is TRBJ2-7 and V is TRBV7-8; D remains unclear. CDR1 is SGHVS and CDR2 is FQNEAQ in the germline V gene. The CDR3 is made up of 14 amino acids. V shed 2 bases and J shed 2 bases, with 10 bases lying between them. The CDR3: CASSLRSRAYEQYF. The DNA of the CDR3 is TGTGCCAGCAGCTTAAGATCCCGGGCCTACGAGCAGTACTTC.

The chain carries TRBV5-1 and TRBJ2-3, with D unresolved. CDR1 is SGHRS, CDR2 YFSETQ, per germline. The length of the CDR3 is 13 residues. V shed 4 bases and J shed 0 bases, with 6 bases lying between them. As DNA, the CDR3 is TGCGCCAGCAGCCCCCCTAGCACAGATACGCAGTATTTT. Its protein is CASSPPSTDTQYF.

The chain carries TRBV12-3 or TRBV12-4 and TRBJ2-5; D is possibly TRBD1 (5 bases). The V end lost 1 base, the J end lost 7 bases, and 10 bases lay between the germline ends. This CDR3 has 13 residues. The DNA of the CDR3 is TGTGCCAGCAGTTTAGGGACATCCGGGACCCAGTACTTC. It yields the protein CASSLGTSGTQYF.

Here the CDR3 DNA reads TGTGCCAGCAGCGTAGGGGCGGGCACAGATACGCAGTATTTT. Translating gives CASSVGAGTDTQYF. The V call is TRBV9, the J call TRBJ2-3; the D is unclear. V was clipped by 0 bases and J by 1 base, with 6 bases between them. CDR1 SGDLS and CDR2 YYNGEE come from the germline V gene. CDR3 length: 14 residues.

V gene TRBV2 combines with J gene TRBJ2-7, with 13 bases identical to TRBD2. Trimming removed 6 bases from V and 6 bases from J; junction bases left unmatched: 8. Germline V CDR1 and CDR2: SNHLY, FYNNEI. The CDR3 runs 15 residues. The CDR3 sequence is CASSFTSGRASEQYF. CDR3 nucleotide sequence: TGTGCCAGCAGCTTCACTAGCGGGAGGGCCTCCGAGCAGTACTTC.

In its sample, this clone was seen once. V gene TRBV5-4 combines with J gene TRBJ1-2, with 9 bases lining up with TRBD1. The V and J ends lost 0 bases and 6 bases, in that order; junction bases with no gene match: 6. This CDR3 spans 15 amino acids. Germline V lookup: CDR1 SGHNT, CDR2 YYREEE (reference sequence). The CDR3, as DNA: TGTGCCAGCAGCTTGGCCCCGGGACAGGGTCATGGCTACACCTTC. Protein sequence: CASSLAPGQGHGYTF.

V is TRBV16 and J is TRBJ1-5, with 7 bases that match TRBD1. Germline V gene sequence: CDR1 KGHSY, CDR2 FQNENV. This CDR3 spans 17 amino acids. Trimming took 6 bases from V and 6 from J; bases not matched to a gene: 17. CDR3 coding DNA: TGTGCCAGCAGACCAGGAAAGACAGGGCGTTTGGTTCAGCCCCAGCATTTT. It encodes CASRPGKTGRLVQPQHF.